This T cell receptor beta chain was found in a study of blood T cells in healthy people across ages. This CDR3 has 13 residues. The germline V and J ends were trimmed by 5 bases and 11 bases, with 13 bases remaining between them. Germline CDR1 is SGHTA and CDR2 is FQGNSA. Study-wide findings and caveats: Any changes in expanded clonotypes were possibly confounded, as donor CMV status remained unknown. Roughly linear declines in TCR beta diversity per million T cells occurred with age.

There were healthy Caucasian individuals from Russia, aged about 6 to 90, serving as donors. This clonotype was observed a handful of times. Its antigen remains unknown. For the second PCR, which ran for about 7 to 11 cycles, a sample-barcoded 5' primer and a J-beta primer mix were used. The template-switch adaptor was a 5' adaptor with 12 random nucleotides. It tagged each cDNA molecule. TCRdb used MiXCR to reprocess the 5' RACE reads, holding one entry per CDR3 protein. Found here are about 1.8 million distinct CDR3 sequences, around 48% of them singletons; the top ten hold 2% to 2.5%. The chain is built from TRBV7-2 and TRBJ1-6; D perhaps matches TRBD1 (5 bases). The receptor was derived from a woman between 40 and 50 years old in good health. The specimen was blood. CDR3 in DNA: TGTGCCAGCAGCCCCAAGGGGACCGCACCCCTCCACTTT. This codes for CASSPKGTAPLHF.